This T cell receptor beta chain is drawn from a study of blood T cells in healthy people across ages. The CDR3 consists of 18 residues. Primers used in a second PCR of roughly 7 to 12 cycles were a sample-barcoded 5' primer and a J-beta primer mix. TCRdb ran MiXCR on the 5' RACE reads and lists one entry per CDR3 protein. The table shows some 1,500,000 distinct CDR3 sequences, with approximately 43% occurring only once. About this clonotype itself: What it binds is not known.

Study conclusions and caveats: It was found that TCR beta diversity correlated strongly with the percentage of naive T cells. Across the age range, TCR beta diversity per million T cells fell in a roughly linear way.

Specimen: blood. The rearrangement joins TRBV21-1 to TRBJ2-1; TRBD2 is the table's D call and was not checked against the DNA. TRBV21-1 is flagged as a pseudogene. The receptor was isolated from a woman between 18 and 29 years old in good health. The CDR3 DNA sequence: TGTGCCAGCAATTACAGCGGGAGGCCTCAGAGCTCCTACAATGAGCAGTTCTTC. This translates into CASNYSGRPQSSYNEQFF.